This passage covers 15 T cell receptor beta chains from one sample sequenced in a study of CD8+CD57+ T cells in acquired aplastic anemia. TCR beta VDJ and CDR3 profiling used genomic DNA as template. MiXCR, applied by TCRdb to the reads, yields one record per CDR3 protein. The sample includes 150,000 or so distinct CDR3 sequences, roughly 45% of them seen just once. The patients chosen for sequencing had shown expansion of CD8+CD57+ cells (detected by flow cytometry). Sequenced sample: sorted CD4+, CD8+, or CD8+CD57+ T cells (not recorded which) from PBMCs. The receptor source for this set is a human donor with aplastic anemia.

The table lists this clonotype with a count of one. This chain uses TRBV19 with TRBJ2-6; no clear D. Germline V gives CDR1 LNHDA, CDR2 SQIVND (reference sequence). CDR3 size: 19 residues. V lost 6 bases and J lost 0, with 21 bases in between. The CDR3: CASSLEKGGVCSGANVLTF. The CDR3, as DNA: TGTGCCAGTAGCCTCGAAAAGGGTGGTGTGTGCTCTGGGGCCAACGTCCTGACTTTC.

In its sample, this clonotype was seen a few times. This may stem from a read error, because a much larger clone lies one nucleotide away. The chain combines TRBV7-3 with TRBJ2-3; 8 positions agree with TRBD2. This CDR3 contains 15 residues. CDR1 is SGHTA, CDR2 FQGTGA, per germline. CDR3 sequence (DNA): TGTGTCAGCAGCCCGCGAGCGGGAGCAACCCATACGCAGTATTTT. Its translation is CVSSPRAGATHTQYF.

This clonotype was counted many times. The chain uses TRBV4-3 and TRBJ2-5; the D is unclear. The CDR3 totals 14 residues. CDR1 LGHNA and CDR2 YSLEER come from the germline V gene. The V end lost 0 bases, the J end lost 5 bases, and 10 bases lay between the germline ends. The DNA for the CDR3 is TGCGCCAGCAGCCAAGAAGTTGGTGCGGAGACCCAGTACTTC. Its protein is CASSQEVGAETQYF.

J is TRBJ1-2 and V is TRBV15; D may be TRBD1 (5 bases). Trimming stripped 5 bases from V and 8 bases from J, with 12 bases between. Germline CDR1 reads LNHNV; CDR2 reads YYDKDF (reference sequence). There are 12 residues in the CDR3. This chain's CDR3 is CATSGTEEGYTF. In DNA, the CDR3 is TGTGCCACCAGCGGGACGGAGGAAGGCTACACCTTC.

The rearrangement uses TRBV19 and TRBJ1-1; TRBD1 is a possible D gene (6 bases). Trimming removed 6 bases at V and 11 bases at J, with 7 bases between. This CDR3 is 9 amino acids long. CDR1 and CDR2 from the germline V gene are LNHDA and SQIVND (reference sequence). CDR3 protein: CASSDRAFF. CDR3 DNA sequence: TGTGCCAGTAGCGACAGGGCTTTCTTT.

This clonotype was recorded at least ten times. The J gene is TRBJ1-1, the V gene TRBV6-1; 10 bases match TRBD1. The CDR3 has 15 residues. J was trimmed by 1 base and V by 5 bases; bases with no gene match: 4. CDR1 and CDR2 from the germline V gene are MNHNS and SASEGT. As DNA, the CDR3 is TGTGCCAGCAGTAGGACAGGGGGTTCGAACACTGAAGCTTTCTTT. The encoded protein is CASSRTGGSNTEAFF.

The table lists this clonotype with a few counts. The rearrangement joins TRBV29-1 to TRBJ1-2; no reliable D call. Germline lookup yields CDR1 SQVTM and CDR2 ANQGSEA. This CDR3 has 15 residues. V lost 0 bases to trimming and J lost 4 bases, with 15 bases between them. In DNA form, the CDR3 reads TGCAGCGTTGAAGAACGGGGTTCTGGGGTCTATGGCTACACCTTC. Its protein product is CSVEERGSGVYGYTF.

This clonotype was counted at least ten times. The chain recombines TRBV5-1 with TRBJ2-3; the match to TRBD2 covers 8 bases. This CDR3 has 15 amino acids. V dropped 2 bases and J dropped 0; count of bases not matched to a gene: 2. Germline V gives CDR1 SGHRS, CDR2 YFSETQ. The chain's CDR3 is CASSLASGSTDTQYF. CDR3 sequence (DNA): TGCGCCAGCAGCTTAGCTAGCGGGAGCACAGATACGCAGTATTTT.

This clonotype occurred a few times. Relative to the germline gene, one junction end is altered; a read error may explain this. V and J are TRBV14 and TRBJ2-1, with TRBD1 as a possible D gene (6 bases). CDR1 is SGHDN, CDR2 FVKESK, per germline. The CDR3 consists of 15 residues. In DNA form, the CDR3 reads TGTGCCAGCAGCCAACAACAGGGTTCCTACACTGAGCAGTTCTTC. Translated: CASSQQQGSYTEQFF.

This clonotype has only a few counts. This may be a read error, as it is one base from a much larger clone. The chain couples TRBV6-5 to TRBJ1-6; no clear D gene. Germline V lookup: CDR1 MNHEY, CDR2 SVGAGI. The CDR3 is made up of 15 amino acids. CDR3 protein: CAGSYEERRGSPLHF. The CDR3 DNA reads as TGTGCCGGCAGTTACGAGGAGCGGCGCGGGTCACCCCTCCACTTT.

The chain recombines TRBV19 with TRBJ1-5; D not resolved. Between the trimmed V and J ends, which lost 3 bases and 3 bases, there was a span of 9 bases. Germline V gives CDR1 LNHDA, CDR2 SQIVND (reference sequence). The CDR3 runs 14 residues. CDR3 sequence reads: CASSIGRTNQPQHF. In DNA form, the CDR3 reads TGTGCCAGTAGTATCGGCAGGACCAATCAGCCCCAGCATTTT.

This chain links TRBV15 with TRBJ1-1; D may be TRBD1 (5 bases). V lost 5 bases, J lost 1 base, and 17 bases lay in between. Germline V CDR1 and CDR2: LNHNV, YYDKDF (reference sequence). The CDR3 extends over 16 amino acids. CDR3 sequence (DNA): TGTGCCACCAGCGGTGGTACCGGGACGGAGAACACTGAAGCTTTCTTT. It is translated as CATSGGTGTENTEAFF. Looking up the rest from reference TRBV15 and TRBJ1-1 gives the full variable domain: DAMVIQNPRYQVTQFGKPVTLSCSQTLNHNVMYWYQQKSSQAPKLLFHYYDKDFNNEADTPDNFQSRRPNTSFCFLDIRSPGLGDTAMYLCATSGGTGTENTEAFFGQGTRLTVV.

The chain uses TRBV5-6 and TRBJ1-1; 9 bases map to TRBD1. CDR1 and CDR2 (germline): SGHDT, YYEEEE. The CDR3 sequence is 17 residues long. V lost 3 bases and J lost 3; bases outside the gene matches: 12. CDR3 sequence: CASSSRTGQGTDTEAFF. For the CDR3, the DNA is TGTGCCAGCAGCTCCAGGACCGGACAGGGGACGGACACTGAAGCTTTCTTT.

The chain has TRBV3-1 and TRBJ1-1, with 9 positions matching TRBD1. This CDR3 contains 16 residues. Per the germline V gene, CDR1 is LGHDT and CDR2 is YNNKEL (reference sequence). V shed 6 bases, J shed 4 bases, and the junction held 12 bases outside the gene matches. The CDR3 nucleotides read TGTGCCAGCAGTCCTTTCACAGGGGGCAGGGGCACTGAAGCTTTCTTT. This encodes CASSPFTGGRGTEAFF. Supplemented by reference TRBV3-1 and TRBJ1-1, the full variable domain reads DTAVSQTPKYLVTQMGNDKSIKCEQNLGHDTMYWYKQDSKKFLKIMFSYNNKELIINETVPNRFSPKSPDKAHLNLHINSLELGDSAVYFCASSPFTGGRGTEAFFGQGTRLTVV.

There are a few counts of this clonotype. A much larger clone lies a single base off, so this may be a read error. The chain couples TRBV28 to TRBJ2-1; 7 bases line up with TRBD1. Unmatched junction bases numbered 2, after V lost 2 bases and J lost 7 bases. The germline CDR1 and CDR2 sequences are MDHEN and SYDVKM. This CDR3 comprises 13 residues. The CDR3 reads CASSLQGVNEQFF. The CDR3 DNA reads as TGTGCCAGCAGTTTACAGGGGGTGAATGAGCAGTTCTTC. Supplemented by reference TRBV28 and TRBJ2-1, the full variable domain reads DVKVTQSSRYLVKRTGEKVFLECVQDMDHENMFWYRQDPGLGLRLIYFSYDVKMKEKGDIPEGYSVSREKKERFSLILESASTNQTSMYLCASSLQGVNEQFFGPGTRLTVL.